The clone carrying this T cell receptor (beta chain) appeared a few times. Its antigen remains unidentified. Amplified material comprised TCR beta CDR3 regions derived from RNA transcripts. First-round RT-PCR with HTBI primers preceded a second-round multiplex PCR. In TCRdb, the multiplex PCR reads were re-called with MiXCR into one record per CDR3 protein. The sample comprises hundreds of thousands of distinct CDR3 sequences, 35% to 45% of which are singletons, and over 2.5% rests with the top ten. The data are from a study of Graves' ophthalmopathy and Graves' hyperthyroidism. General observations from the study: Sensitivity reached 85% to 90% and specificity 81.08% for a 13-signature model separating ophthalmopathy from stable hyperthyroidism. A majority of expanded thyroid clonotypes exceeding 0.001 frequency were likewise present in blood.

Deletions cut 6 bases from V and 2 bases from J, with 16 bases between. Germline V CDR1 and CDR2: MNHEY, SVGEGT. The CDR3 is made up of 15 amino acids. The sample taken for sequencing was peripheral blood. The V call is TRBV6-2 or TRBV6-3, the J call TRBJ1-2; no definite D call. The source is an adult man with Graves' ophthalmopathy. In DNA, the CDR3 is TGTGCCAGCAGCATGTCGACAAAACGGAACTATGGCTACACCTTC. Translating it yields CASSMSTKRNYGYTF.